One and the same sample provided the 24 T cell receptor beta chains below, sequenced in a study of cytomegalovirus exposure and HLA in healthy donors. PCR employed 60 Vbeta and 13 Jbeta primers. Profiled with immunoSEQ multiplex PCR; TCRdb holds only in-frame clones, not every one. The table has 150,000 to 180,000 clones, around three quarters seen once; the top ten hold around 4.1%. Material: PBMCs. The receptors were sampled from a woman in her forties in good health and CMV-seronegative.

In its sample, this clone was seen once. The chain has TRBV7-6 and TRBJ2-5; TRBD2 aligns across 11 bases. Germline trimming cut 2 bases from V and 1 base from J; bases unmatched to any gene: 9. The germline CDR1 and CDR2 sequences are SGHVS and FNYEAQ. The CDR3 totals 18 residues. CDR3 nucleotides: TGTGCCAGCAGCTTATCGTCTAGCGGGAGGCCTTTCCAAGAGACCCAGTACTTC. Protein sequence: CASSLSSSGRPFQETQYF.

The chain carries TRBV7-9 and TRBJ2-7; the match to TRBD1 covers 9 bases. Trimming removed 3 bases from V and 5 bases from J; junction bases left unmatched: 11. Germline CDR1 is SEHNR and CDR2 is FQNEAQ (reference sequence). The CDR3 consists of 16 residues. The chain's CDR3 is CASSFPNRDRVNEQYF. The CDR3 nucleotides read TGTGCCAGCAGCTTCCCCAACCGGGACAGGGTAAACGAGCAGTACTTC.

The genes are TRBV19 and TRBJ2-5; possibly TRBD1 for D (5 bases). The V end lost 6 bases, the J end lost 2 bases, and 10 bases lay between the germline ends. The CDR3 is 13 residues long. Looked up from germline, CDR1 is LNHDA and CDR2 is SQIVND (reference sequence). The CDR3 nucleotides are TGTGCCAGTAGGGTGGCAGGGCAAGAGACCCAGTACTTC. It encodes CASRVAGQETQYF.

The V call is TRBV7-9, the J call TRBJ1-2; D remains unclear. The V and J ends lost 8 bases and 1 base respectively, with 20 bases between them. The CDR3 spans 16 residues. Per germline, CDR1 SEHNR and CDR2 FQNEAQ (reference sequence). The CDR3, as DNA: TGTGCCAGCGTGGCGGCGGGGATTCCCTTTAACTATGGCTACACCTTC. It is translated as CASVAAGIPFNYGYTF.

In DNA form, the CDR3 reads TGCAGCGTTGAAGGGGGCCCTAATGGCTACACCTTC. Translated, it gives CSVEGGPNGYTF. The gene calls are TRBV29-1 and TRBJ1-2; possibly TRBD1 for D (5 bases). V was cut by 1 base and J by 6 bases, with 9 bases left in between. This CDR3 spans 12 amino acids. Germline-derived CDR1 and CDR2 are SQVTM and ANQGSEA. Based on the CDR3 plus reference TRBV29-1 and TRBJ1-2, the full variable domain is SAVISQKPSRDICQRGTSLTIQCQVDSQVTMMFWYRQQPGQSLTLIATANQGSEATYESGFVIDKFPISRPNLTFSTLTVSNMSPEDSSIYLCSVEGGPNGYTFGSGTRLTVV.

A remark on this clone: In the same sample, other DNA sequences code for this CDR3. This chain uses TRBV7-9 with TRBJ1-1, with D maybe TRBD1 (5 bases). The V gene's germline CDR1 is SEHNR and CDR2 FQNEAQ (reference sequence). This CDR3 contains 11 residues. V was trimmed by 5 bases and J by 7 bases, leaving 8 bases between them. The CDR3 protein is CASSPGGEAFF. In DNA, the CDR3 is TGTGCCAGCAGCCCCGGGGGTGAAGCTTTCTTT.

The rearrangement joins TRBV29-1 to TRBJ2-7, with a tentative D call TRBD1 (5 bases). The CDR3 sequence is 14 residues long. The germline gives CDR1 SQVTM, CDR2 ANQGSEA. Trimming removed 1 base at V and 2 bases at J, with 12 bases between. The CDR3 region is CSVEAVGAPYEQYF. The CDR3 DNA follows: TGCAGCGTTGAAGCGGTAGGGGCACCCTACGAGCAGTACTTC.

The V call is TRBV5-1, the J call TRBJ1-4; 8 bases fit TRBD1. J lost 0 bases, V lost 4 bases, and 5 bases had no gene match. Germline CDR1 and CDR2: SGHRS and YFSETQ. CDR3 size: 16 residues. The CDR3 sequence: CASSHGQGTTNEKLFF. The CDR3 nucleotides are TGCGCCAGCAGCCACGGACAGGGCACAACTAATGAAAAACTGTTTTTT. Drawing the rest from reference TRBV5-1 and TRBJ1-4, the complete variable domain is KAGVTQTPRYLIKTRGQQVTLSCSPISGHRSVSWYQQTPGQGLQFLFEYFSETQRNKGNFPGRFSGRQFSNSRSEMNVSTLELGDSALYLCASSHGQGTTNEKLFFGSGTQLSVL.

The V gene is TRBV18, the J gene TRBJ1-5; 8 nucleotides line up with TRBD1. The CDR3 runs 15 residues. The trim removed 3 bases at V and 3 bases at J, leaving 4 bases unmatched. Per germline, CDR1 KGHSH and CDR2 LQKENI. CDR3: CASSPQTGDNQPQHF. CDR3 in DNA: TGTGCCAGCTCACCCCAGACAGGGGACAATCAGCCCCAGCATTTT.

Here the CDR3 DNA reads TGCGCCAGCAGTGAACAGGGAACCTACGAGCAGTACTTC. Amino acids: CASSEQGTYEQYF. V is TRBV5-1 and J is TRBJ2-7; a weak D match, TRBD1 (6 bases). CDR1 is SGHRS, CDR2 YFSETQ, per germline. The CDR3 is 13 amino acids. V was pared by 5 bases and J by 2 bases, with 11 bases between.

The V call is TRBV28, the J call TRBJ2-7, with 7 bases identical to TRBD1. V lost 5 bases, J lost 6 bases, and 16 bases stayed unmatched. This CDR3 spans 16 amino acids. CDR1 and CDR2 from the germline V gene are MDHEN and SYDVKM. The CDR3: CASSRDRAPSSGEQYF. CDR3 coding DNA: TGTGCCAGCAGTCGGGACAGAGCCCCCTCCTCTGGCGAGCAGTACTTC.

The rearrangement uses TRBV5-1 and TRBJ2-5, with a weak D call TRBD1 (7 bases). The germline V gene has CDR1 SGHRS and CDR2 YFSETQ. This CDR3 is built from 14 residues. Trimming pared 4 bases from V and 4 bases from J, leaving 14 bases between. The CDR3 coding sequence is TGCGCCAGCAGCCTCCAGGGGGGAGGAGAGACCCAGTACTTC. Amino acid sequence: CASSLQGGGETQYF.

This chain uses TRBV2 with TRBJ1-5; TRBD1 agrees at 8 bases. Germline V gene sequence: CDR1 SNHLY, CDR2 FYNNEI. With 4 bases clipped from V and 4 bases from J, the junction kept 6 bases outside the gene matches. The CDR3 is 15 residues long. The CDR3 nucleotides read TGTGCCAGCAGTGGAGGACAGGGAACTAATCAGCCCCAGCATTTT. Translating it yields CASSGGQGTNQPQHF.

The genes are TRBV18 and TRBJ2-5; TRBD1 is a possible D gene (6 bases). Trimming took off 3 bases at V and 1 base at J, with 12 bases between the two ends. The V gene's germline CDR1 is KGHSH and CDR2 LQKENI. This CDR3 comprises 15 residues. In DNA form, the CDR3 reads TGTGCCAGCTCACCCCATCCGGACAGCCAAGAGACCCAGTACTTC. Its protein product is CASSPHPDSQETQYF.

This chain connects TRBV6-1 to TRBJ1-5; D is ambiguous. Germline V gene lookup returns CDR1 MNHNS and CDR2 SASEGT. The CDR3 runs 15 residues. V dropped 6 bases and J dropped 0 bases, with 12 bases sitting between them. CDR3 residues: CASRQQSNSNQPQHF. The DNA for the CDR3 is TGTGCCAGCAGACAACAGTCCAATAGCAATCAGCCCCAGCATTTT.

This rearrangement joins TRBV6-5 to TRBJ2-7, with 10 bases lining up with TRBD2. The germline CDR1 and CDR2 sequences are MNHEY and SVGAGI. After removal of 6 bases from V and 3 bases from J, the junction contained 2 bases not matched to a gene. The CDR3 has 13 residues. The DNA of the CDR3 is TGTGCCAGCAGAACTAGCGGGAACTACGAGCAGTACTTC. As protein: CASRTSGNYEQYF.

The chain has TRBV5-1 and TRBJ2-4; 9 nucleotides align to TRBD1. CDR1 SGHRS and CDR2 YFSETQ come from the germline V gene. V dropped 2 bases and J dropped 15; count of bases not matched to a gene: 6. The CDR3 totals 12 residues. CDR3 DNA sequence: TGCGCCAGCAGCTTAGGACAGGGGCTACGGTACTTC. Protein product: CASSLGQGLRYF.

The chain carries TRBV9 and TRBJ2-7; the D is unclear. The V gene's germline CDR1 is SGDLS and CDR2 YYNGEE. This CDR3 contains 15 residues. The germline V and J ends were trimmed by 3 bases and 2 bases, with 15 bases remaining between them. The CDR3 sequence: CASSAFQGVAYEQYF. The CDR3 DNA follows: TGTGCCAGCAGCGCATTCCAAGGAGTTGCCTACGAGCAGTACTTC.

Worth noting for this clone: This sample also contains other DNA sequences that code for the same CDR3. This rearrangement joins TRBV7-2 to TRBJ1-1; D remains unclear. V was clipped by 5 bases and J by 4 bases, with 14 bases between them. Germline lookup yields CDR1 SGHTA and CDR2 FQGNSA. The CDR3 runs to 14 residues. The CDR3 DNA sequence: TGTGCCAGCAGCCCCGGCCGAGGGAGCACTGAAGCTTTCTTT. As protein: CASSPGRGSTEAFF.

CDR3 DNA sequence: TGTGCCATCAGTGAGTCCCAGGGTGAAGCTTTCTTT. Translated, it gives CAISESQGEAFF. The genes are TRBV10-3 and TRBJ1-1; possibly TRBD1 for D (5 bases). The CDR3 is 12 amino acids. Trimming took 0 bases from V and 7 from J, leaving 6 bases between them. The V gene's germline CDR1 is ENHRY and CDR2 SYGVKD.

This sequence joins TRBV6-1 and TRBJ1-5; 9 bases map to TRBD1. CDR1 and CDR2 from the germline V gene are MNHNS and SASEGT. With 4 bases clipped from V and 4 bases from J, the junction kept 2 bases outside the gene matches. The CDR3 covers 14 residues. DNA for the CDR3: TGTGCCAGCAGTGGGGGACAGGGAAATCAGCCCCAGCATTTT. It codes for CASSGGQGNQPQHF.

The V gene is TRBV6-5, the J gene TRBJ2-1, with 7 bases fitting TRBD2. The V and J ends lost 0 bases and 8 bases, in that order; junction bases with no gene match: 7. This CDR3 spans 15 amino acids. Germline V gene data show CDR1 as MNHEY and CDR2 as SVGAGI. In nucleotides, the CDR3 is TGTGCCAGCAGTTACTCAGCGGGATTATTATATGAGCAGTTCTTC. This gives the protein CASSYSAGLLYEQFF.

The CDR3 here is CASSLRDRGQQDTQYF. The CDR3 region has the DNA TGTGCCAGCAGCTTGCGAGACAGGGGGCAACAAGATACGCAGTATTTT. The genes are TRBV5-6 and TRBJ2-3; the match to TRBD1 covers 10 bases. CDR1 and CDR2 from the germline V gene are SGHDT and YYEEEE. V was pared by 1 base and J by 5 bases, with 7 bases of the junction left unmatched. This CDR3 has 16 residues.

This clone was picked up a small number of times. The chain employs TRBV18 and TRBJ1-3; 7 positions agree with TRBD1. The germline V gene has CDR1 KGHSH and CDR2 LQKENI. The CDR3 extends over 14 amino acids. Unmatched junction bases numbered 5, after V lost 2 bases and J lost 7 bases. The CDR3 is CASSPRQGDNTIYF. The CDR3, as DNA: TGTGCCAGCTCACCAAGGCAGGGGGATAACACCATATATTTT.